Each of the 28 T cell receptor beta chains below was sequenced from the same sample in a study of graft-versus-host responses after intestinal transplantation. Data came from immunoSEQ multiplex PCR; TCRdb stores just in-frame clones and leaves some out. The table records approximately 100,000 clones, about 84% of them present only once. The material sequenced was PBMCs, taken 255 days after intestinal transplant. The receptors shown here come from a human patient who received an intestinal transplant, so some T cells may come from the graft donor.

In its sample, this clone was seen once. The CDR3 sequence is CASSLDSQVNNSPLHF. As DNA, the CDR3 is TGCGCCAGCAGCTTGGACAGCCAAGTCAATAATTCACCCCTCCACTTT. The rearrangement uses TRBV5-1 and TRBJ1-6; no reliable D call. The CDR3 length is 16 residues. V shed 0 bases and J shed 5 bases, with 12 bases lying between them. Per the germline V gene, CDR1 is SGHRS and CDR2 is YFSETQ.

J is TRBJ2-5 and V is TRBV19; no definite D call. V dropped 4 bases and J dropped 7 bases, with 10 bases sitting between them. This CDR3 is 12 amino acids long. Germline V gives CDR1 LNHDA, CDR2 SQIVND (reference sequence). As DNA, the CDR3 is TGTGCCAGTAGTAGCTGGGAAGGGACCCAGTACTTC. Residues: CASSSWEGTQYF.

The chain carries TRBV4-2 and TRBJ2-3, with D maybe TRBD1 (5 bases). Germline loops: CDR1 LGHNA, CDR2 YNFKEQ. Trimming shortened V by 1 base and J by 11 bases, and 16 bases separated the two germline ends. The CDR3 contains 14 residues. CDR3 sequence (DNA): TGTGCCAGCAGCCAAGGAATGGGGCGATACGAGCAGTATTTT. Its protein product is CASSQGMGRYEQYF.

The CDR3 sequence is CASSSLNEQFF. The CDR3 DNA follows: TGTGCCAGCAGCTCGCTCAATGAGCAGTTCTTC. This chain uses TRBV13 with TRBJ2-1; no firm D call. Germline V gene lookup returns CDR1 PRHDT and CDR2 FYEKMQ (reference sequence). The CDR3 runs to 11 residues. The V and J ends lost 4 bases and 6 bases respectively, with 4 bases between them.

The rearrangement links TRBV7-9 to TRBJ1-2; TRBD1 might be the D (6 bases). Deletions cut 4 bases from V and 6 bases from J, with 15 bases between. CDR3 size: 14 residues. Germline CDR1 SEHNR, CDR2 FQNEAQ (reference sequence). CDR3 residues: CASSSNTGTDGYTF. The CDR3 coding sequence is TGTGCCAGCAGCTCTAATACAGGGACGGATGGCTACACCTTC.

The chain uses TRBV7-2 and TRBJ1-6; D remains ambiguous. V was trimmed by 5 bases and J by 14 bases, leaving 16 bases between them. The CDR3 covers 13 residues. The germline gives CDR1 SGHTA, CDR2 FQGNSA. CDR3 in DNA: TGTGCCAGCAGCCAACGTGAGGGATTAGCCCTCCACTTT. Its protein is CASSQREGLALHF.

This clone appeared a single time. The V gene is TRBV6-5, the J gene TRBJ1-5, with no clear D. Germline CDR1 MNHEY, CDR2 SVGAGI. V gave up 6 bases and J gave up 0 bases, with 6 bases separating them. This CDR3 has 13 amino acids. CDR3 protein: CASSPYSNQPQHF. In DNA form, the CDR3 reads TGTGCCAGCAGCCCTTATAGCAATCAGCCCCAGCATTTT.

The gene calls are TRBV5-1 and TRBJ2-7; D is undetermined. The V gene lost 1 base and the J gene lost 0 bases, with 11 bases spanning the gap. This CDR3 contains 15 residues. Germline loops: CDR1 SGHRS, CDR2 YFSETQ. CDR3 bases: TGCGCCAGCAGCTTGTTGTCAGGCGTCTCCTACGAGCAGTACTTC. Amino acid sequence: CASSLLSGVSYEQYF.

The chain recombines TRBV28 with TRBJ1-4; possible D gene TRBD1, 5 bases. The CDR3 covers 13 residues. The ends were cut back, 11 bases at V and 8 bases at J, with 18 bases in the middle. CDR1 and CDR2 from the germline V gene are MDHEN and SYDVKM. DNA for the CDR3: TGTGCCTCACGACCAGGGTTGAGAGAAAAACTGTTTTTT. Translated: CASRPGLREKLFF.

V usage is TRBV5-6 and J usage is TRBJ2-1; unclear D gene. The CDR3 has 15 amino acids. The V and J ends lost 6 bases and 1 base respectively, with 14 bases between them. Germline loops: CDR1 SGHDT, CDR2 YYEEEE. CDR3 region: CASTLLQDSYNEQFF. The CDR3 nucleotides read TGTGCCAGCACCCTACTACAAGATTCCTACAATGAGCAGTTCTTC.

The chain recombines TRBV9 with TRBJ1-6, with 10 bases matching TRBD1. The germline V gene has CDR1 SGDLS and CDR2 YYNGEE. V lost 2 bases to trimming and J lost 7 bases; unmatched junction nucleotides: 3. The CDR3 has 15 residues. CDR3 region: CASSVGTGENSPLHF. The CDR3 DNA reads TGTGCCAGCAGCGTGGGGACAGGGGAGAATTCACCCCTCCACTTT.

V is TRBV4-1 and J is TRBJ1-6; TRBD1 agrees at 7 bases. Germline V lookup: CDR1 MGHRA, CDR2 YSYEKL. This CDR3 is 18 amino acids long. The ends lost 3 bases at V and 2 bases at J; junction bases unmatched: 10. The CDR3, as DNA: TGCGCCAGCAGCCACCCTCAGGGGGGGCTAGCCTATAATTCACCCCTCCACTTT. Translating it yields CASSHPQGGLAYNSPLHF.

This clone was picked up a small number of times. The rearrangement uses TRBV5-4 and TRBJ1-6; TRBD1 matches at 8 bases. The CDR3 consists of 15 residues. The germline gives CDR1 SGHNT, CDR2 YYREEE (reference sequence). Unmatched junction bases numbered 8, after V lost 3 bases and J lost 9 bases. The CDR3 sequence is CASSSGQGGGSPLHF. DNA for the CDR3: TGTGCCAGCAGCTCAGGACAGGGTGGGGGTTCACCCCTCCACTTT. Full variable domain (rest looked up from reference TRBV5-4 and TRBJ1-6): ETGVTQSPTHLIKTRGQQVTLRCSSQSGHNTVSWYQQALGQGPQFIFQYYREEENGRGNFPPRFSGLQFPNYSSELNVNALELDDSALYLCASSSGQGGGSPLHFGNGTRLTVT.

The chain couples TRBV5-6 to TRBJ2-7; possibly TRBD1 for D (6 bases). Trimming pared 4 bases from V and 2 bases from J, leaving 16 bases between. The CDR3 totals 15 residues. The germline V gene has CDR1 SGHDT and CDR2 YYEEEE. For the CDR3, the DNA is TGTGCCAGCAGCATATCATGGACAGCCACCTACGAGCAGTACTTC. Encoded protein: CASSISWTATYEQYF.

This chain connects TRBV9 to TRBJ2-3; no reliable D call. CDR3 length equals 15 residues. Looked up from germline, CDR1 is SGDLS and CDR2 is YYNGEE. V was pared by 7 bases and J by 2 bases, with 17 bases between. The CDR3 DNA follows: TGTGCCAGCGCCCCGGGCATAGCAGCCACAGATACGCAGTATTTT. Encoded protein: CASAPGIAATDTQYF.

In its sample, this clone was seen once. This chain connects TRBV2 to TRBJ1-2; possibly TRBD1 for D (6 bases). Germline loops: CDR1 SNHLY, CDR2 FYNNEI. V lost 10 bases to trimming and J lost 6 bases, with 9 bases between them. The CDR3 has 10 residues. This CDR3 reads CANDRHGYTF. The CDR3 coding sequence is TGTGCCAACGACAGGCATGGCTACACCTTC.

V gene TRBV4-1 combines with J gene TRBJ2-1, with 10 bases lining up with TRBD2. The junction had 3 bases not matched to a gene; V was cut back by 1 base and J by 6 bases. Germline CDR1 is MGHRA and CDR2 is YSYEKL. The CDR3 sequence is 15 residues long. In DNA, the CDR3 is TGCGCCAGCAGCCAAGGAGCGGGGGGGCCCAATGAGCAGTTCTTC. It is translated as CASSQGAGGPNEQFF.

Remarks on this clone: Other DNA sequences of this sample code for an identical CDR3. This chain links TRBV29-1 with TRBJ2-2; 12 bases map to TRBD2. Per the germline V gene, CDR1 is SQVTM and CDR2 is ANQGSEA. J was trimmed by 2 bases and V by 5 bases; bases with no gene match: 6. The CDR3 has 16 amino acids. The CDR3 DNA sequence: TGCAGCGTTCAAGGACTAGCGGGAAAAAACACCGGGGAGCTGTTTTTT. As protein: CSVQGLAGKNTGELFF.

This clone has a single count. CDR3 amino acids: CASSPGTVSNEKLFF. CDR3 bases: TGTGCCAGCTCACCCGGGACAGTCTCTAATGAAAAACTGTTTTTT. The V gene is TRBV18, the J gene TRBJ1-4; 7 bases are a match to TRBD1. Germline lookup yields CDR1 KGHSH and CDR2 LQKENI. V shed 3 bases, J shed 3 bases, and the junction held 4 bases outside the gene matches. The CDR3 runs 15 residues.

The chain is built from TRBV4-1 and TRBJ1-5, with D possibly being TRBD1 (5 bases). CDR1 and CDR2 (germline): MGHRA, YSYEKL. This CDR3 is 15 amino acids long. Trimming pared 3 bases from V and 7 bases from J, leaving 16 bases between. CDR3 nucleotides: TGCGCCAGCAGCCACGCCGGCCCAGGGAGGCAGCCCCAGCATTTT. Its translation: CASSHAGPGRQPQHF.

The chain employs TRBV6-6 and TRBJ2-3, with D hard to call. Deletions cut 4 bases from V and 5 bases from J, with 4 bases between. This CDR3 comprises 11 residues. Germline CDR1 MNHNY, CDR2 SVGAGI (reference sequence). The CDR3 DNA follows: TGTGCCAGCAGTTTACAAGATACGCAGTATTTT. This gives the protein CASSLQDTQYF.

This clone was seen only once. The chain has TRBV10-2 and TRBJ2-1; TRBD1 matches 7 bases. The germline V gene encodes CDR1 WSHSY and CDR2 SAAADI. This CDR3 has 13 amino acids. V gave up 3 bases and J gave up 15 bases; unmatched junction bases: 11. The CDR3 DNA follows: TGCGCCAGCAGTGAAAAAGTACGGACAGGTCTGTTCTTC. Translation: CASSEKVRTGLFF.

This clone was picked up a small number of times. The gene calls are TRBV19 and TRBJ1-2; 7 bases map to TRBD1. V was clipped by 6 bases and J by 4 bases; unmatched bases: 14. Germline loops: CDR1 LNHDA, CDR2 SQIVND (reference sequence). CDR3 size: 16 residues. DNA for the CDR3: TGTGCCAGTAGGATTACGGGACAGCAACCCTCCTATGGCTACACCTTC. Translation gives CASRITGQQPSYGYTF.

This chain connects TRBV6-1 to TRBJ1-2, with a weak D call TRBD1 (5 bases). The ends were cut back, 4 bases at V and 0 bases at J, with 18 bases in the middle. CDR1 and CDR2 from the germline V gene are MNHNS and SASEGT. This CDR3 is 17 amino acids long. The CDR3 spells CASSGPTGTVANYGYTF. CDR3 bases: TGTGCCAGCAGTGGCCCGACCGGGACGGTAGCTAACTATGGCTACACCTTC.

The V gene is TRBV11-2, the J gene TRBJ1-2; unclear D gene. This CDR3 comprises 12 residues. V was shortened by 0 bases and J by 4 bases, with 3 bases between the two germline ends. From germline, CDR1 is SGHAT and CDR2 FQNNGV. This chain's CDR3 is CASSLEFYGYTF. CDR3 nucleotide sequence: TGTGCCAGCAGCTTAGAATTCTATGGCTACACCTTC.

The J gene is TRBJ1-1, the V gene TRBV7-8; no reliable D call. V was trimmed by 5 bases and J by 1 base, leaving 8 bases between them. CDR1 and CDR2 from the germline V gene are SGHVS and FQNEAQ. This CDR3 spans 13 amino acids. DNA for the CDR3: TGTGCCAGCAGCCGGACGGGGAACACTGAAGCTTTCTTT. Protein product: CASSRTGNTEAFF.

The V call is TRBV28, the J call TRBJ1-2; D call uncertain. V lost 4 bases, J lost 0 bases, and 9 bases lay in between. CDR3 length: 14 amino acids. Per the germline V gene, CDR1 is MDHEN and CDR2 is SYDVKM. CDR3 bases: TGTGCCAGCAGTTCCGGGGTTCCTAACTATGGCTACACCTTC. This sequence encodes CASSSGVPNYGYTF.

The gene calls are TRBV5-4 and TRBJ2-7; 7 bases are a match to TRBD1. The length of the CDR3 is 14 residues. Germline V gives CDR1 SGHNT, CDR2 YYREEE (reference sequence). V trimming: 0 bases; J trimming: 6 bases; junction bases outside the gene matches: 6. The CDR3 sequence is CASSLDQGGPEQYF. The CDR3 DNA sequence: TGTGCCAGCAGCTTGGACCAAGGGGGCCCCGAGCAGTACTTC.